The entry below describes one T cell receptor beta chain. Its antigen is as yet unknown. This record belongs to a study of T cell repertoires in cytomegalovirus infection. Looking at the study overall: The study used recently identified HLA-C-restricted and well-studied HLA-B-restricted CMV epitopes. CMV infection and matching HLA type were both indicated by public TCR beta signatures.

TCRdb called the reads again in MiXCR, with one record for every CDR3 protein. The sample lists nearly 700,000 distinct CDR3 sequences, roughly a third occurring once. General study results and limits: HLA-C-restricted CMV clonotypes gave the most frequent clonotype in two of eight donors.

The sequence derives from a human donor in good health (CMV status not recorded). Some clones in this sample may be carry-over from other donors' samples. The input for sequencing was cultured PBMCs, taken from culture after CMV antigen stimulation.

CDR3 residues: CASSFQGGQGNTIYF. CDR3 in DNA: TGTGCCAGCAGCTTTCAAGGGGGGCAGGGAAACACCATATATTTT. The chain is built from TRBV7-8 and TRBJ1-3, with D possibly TRBD1 on 6 matching bases. The CDR3 totals 15 residues. Trimming stripped 3 bases from V and 4 bases from J, with 13 bases between. Germline lookup yields CDR1 SGHVS and CDR2 FQNEAQ. Full variable domain (outside the CDR3, taken from reference TRBV7-8 and TRBJ1-3): GAGVSQSPRYKVAKRGQDVALRCDPISGHVSLFWYQQALGQGPEFLTYFQNEAQLDKSGLPSDRFFAERPEGSVSTLKIQRTQQEDSAVYLCASSFQGGQGNTIYFGEGSWLTVV.